This T cell receptor (beta chain) was obtained from a study of blood T cell repertoires in COVID-19. Trimming left V 7 bases short and J 5 bases short, with 8 bases between. Per germline, CDR1 MNHEY and CDR2 SVGAGI. The CDR3 runs 11 residues. TCRdb keeps only in-frame clones here, not all; method: immunoSEQ multiplex PCR. The data show some 110,000 clones, with 76% seen just once and roughly 6% held by the top ten. This clone has just one count. This chain uses TRBV6-5 with TRBJ2-5; no firm D call. The material sequenced was peripheral blood. This sequence originates from a man older than 75 with COVID-19, enrolled during active disease. The DNA for the CDR3 is TGTGCCAGCACCTACCGGGAGACCCAGTACTTC. It translates to CASTYRETQYF.